This note documents a single TCR beta chain sequence. This sample is drawn from a study of blood T cell repertoires in COVID-19. In the study overall: Acute and convalescent COVID-19 specimens originated in the United States, Italy and Spain. The analysed material was cDNA or gDNA that came from T cells, B-cell-depleted T cells, or PBMCs.

From germline, CDR1 is SNHLY and CDR2 FYNNEI. V was clipped by 2 bases and J by 5 bases; unmatched bases: 9. The CDR3 covers 16 residues. Authors' processing steps: Reference gene primer amplification gave nucleated cell count estimates. Clones were sequenced by immunoSEQ multiplex PCR, and TCRdb holds only the in-frame ones, with some missing. The DNA was the basis for D and trimming; V, J and clone size are from that table. The top ten clones hold 9.7% of a sample with 200,000 to 250,000 clones, 75% to 85% of them seen once. The genes are TRBV2 and TRBJ2-5, with TRBD2 identical over 9 bases. The specimen was peripheral blood. This clonotype was sampled from a man in his forties or fifties with active or convalescent COVID-19. CDR3 coding DNA: TGTGCCAGCAGTGAATTGGCGGGGGGGGCCCCGGAGACCCAGTACTTC. This sequence encodes CASSELAGGAPETQYF.